This is a list of T cell receptor beta chains from one sample in a study of memory CD4+ T cells and cytomegalovirus serostatus. TCRdb keeps only in-frame clones here, not all; method: immunoSEQ multiplex PCR. This sample has approximately 50,000 clones, with about 68% found just once. Source material: memory CD4+ T cells from blood. These TCRs come from an adult in good health and CMV-seropositive. The CDR3 runs from the conserved cysteine through the conserved F or W. Clone size is not always given. Where it is, it says once, few, many or a class for expanded clones.

. | TRBV30 | CACEQGTDTQYF
. | TRBV5-1 | CASSPGGGSYNEQFF
. | TRBV7-6 | CASSLSTSGVLTEQYF
. | TRBV4-2 | CASSGGQGATEAFF
. | TRBV5-1 | CASSEGGPGGYTF
. | TRBV29-1 | CSVEEGRYGYTF
. | TRBV28 | CASSPGQGNQPQHF
. | TRBV28 | CASSLGPDTGELFF
. | TRBV7-9 | CASRRNAAEQYF
. | TRBV6-5 | CASISRRGGGYTF
few | TRBV10-3 | CAISLFGTSGYNEQFF
. | TRBV6-5 | CASSYSRDSRNQPQHF
. | TRBV7-8 | CASSFDRVQPQHF
few | TRBV19 | CASSIANQPQHF
. | TRBV7-2 | CASSLSAGTAGQPQHF
few | TRBV18 | CASSPQWDWSSGANVLTF
. | TRBV11-2 | CASSSGLGQAYEQYF
. | TRBV7-9 | CASSLPLGGSYGYTF
. | TRBV5-5 | CASNDHRDREFSYYEKLFF
. | TRBV28 | CASSLQGREAFF
. | TRBV6-6 | CASRKTGTLSGNTIYF
. | TRBV6-1 | CASSERPRGDTQYF
. | TRBV7-8 | CASSSFGGEVPQHF
. | TRBV4-1 | CASSQDSAPLRWQYF
. | TRBV5-4 | CASSLGFPYEQYF
. | TRBV10-2 | CASSRGASEKLFF
. | TRBV11-2 | CASSLDPRRMNTEAFF
. | TRBV7-2 | CASSLDRQGGAFF
few | TRBV6-1 | CASSTGLNTEAFF
. | TRBV18 | CASSPGQGGPETQYF
. | TRBV9 | CASSVAGSTYEQYF
few | TRBV18 | CASSPLARSNTGELFF
few | TRBV7-8 | CASSPTSGRNTDTQYF
. | TRBV11-3 | CASSLDSRNPGELFF
few | TRBV10-1 | CARSWASGTYEQYF